A selection of T cell receptor beta chains follows, all from one sample in a study of blood T cell repertoires in COVID-19. Measured with immunoSEQ multiplex PCR; TCRdb has only the in-frame clones, and not every one. The sample includes roughly 110,000 clones, about 88% of them seen just once. Specimen: peripheral blood. These receptors were obtained from a woman between 70 and 85 years old who had recovered from COVID-19. CDR3s include the opening cysteine and the closing phenylalanine or tryptophan. A D gene is named only where the DNA matches it firmly. Some rows have no size entry. The others give once, few or many, or a class for an expanded clone.

V	D	J	size	CDR3	DNA
TRBV5-8	-	TRBJ1-5	once	CASSLAGGGLNQPQHF	TGTGCCAGCAGCTTGGCCGGGGGGGGCCTAAATCAGCCCCAGCATTTT
TRBV7-2	-	TRBJ1-5	-	CASSPNRHQPQHF	TGTGCCAGCAGCCCTAACAGACATCAGCCCCAGCATTTT
TRBV14	TRBD2	TRBJ2-5	-	CASSQRLAGGDPRETQYF	TGTGCCAGCAGCCAACGCCTAGCGGGGGGCGACCCTAGAGAGACCCAGTACTTC
TRBV10-1	-	TRBJ1-5	-	CASKVRQKSNQPQHF	TGCGCCAGCAAGGTGAGACAGAAGAGCAATCAGCCCCAGCATTTT
TRBV30	-	TRBJ1-5	few	CAWSVPGEAQHF	TGTGCCTGGAGTGTACCCGGGGAGGCCCAGCATTTT
TRBV6-2/TRBV6-3	TRBD1	TRBJ1-5	-	CASSQRDRPQHF	TGTGCCAGCAGCCAGAGGGACAGGCCCCAGCATTTT
TRBV7-2	-	TRBJ2-2	-	CASSRTDPMNTGELFF	TGTGCCAGCAGCCGGACAGATCCTATGAACACCGGGGAGCTGTTTTTT
TRBV28	-	TRBJ2-5	-	CASSFSTRRETQYF	TGTGCCAGCAGTTTTTCGACTAGACGGGAGACCCAGTACTTC
TRBV15	-	TRBJ1-6	-	CATSRGIVGLSNSPLHF	TGTGCCACCAGCAGAGGAATAGTGGGACTGTCTAATTCACCCCTCCACTTT
TRBV4-1	-	TRBJ1-4	-	CASSQTGQEKLFF	TGCGCCAGCAGCCAGACCGGACAAGAAAAACTGTTTTTT
TRBV30	-	TRBJ2-7	-	CAWSVWGVRADNEQYF	TGTGCCTGGAGTGTCTGGGGGGTCAGGGCGGATAACGAGCAGTACTTC
TRBV7-2	TRBD2	TRBJ2-5	-	CASSLERVAGGQGETQYF	TGTGCCAGCAGCTTAGAGCGAGTAGCGGGGGGGCAAGGGGAGACCCAGTACTTC
TRBV18	-	TRBJ1-6	-	CASSQRHVRTNSPLHF	TGTGCCAGCTCTCAAAGGCATGTTAGGACAAATTCACCCCTCCACTTT
TRBV9	-	TRBJ1-3	-	CASSVGLVGAGNTIYF	TGTGCCAGCAGCGTGGGACTGGTAGGGGCGGGAAACACCATATATTTT
TRBV28	-	TRBJ2-5	-	CASSQGLETQYF	TGTGCCAGCAGTCAGGGGTTAGAGACCCAGTACTTC
TRBV5-8	-	TRBJ1-2	-	CASSSPHRVDWNGYTF	TGTGCCAGCAGCTCCCCACACAGGGTTGATTGGAATGGCTACACCTTC
TRBV7-9	-	TRBJ1-4	once	CASSLQINEKLFF	TGTGCCAGCAGCTTACAGATTAATGAAAAACTGTTTTTT
TRBV7-6	TRBD2	TRBJ2-3	once	CASSFVAGGTTDTQYF	TGTGCCAGCAGCTTCGTGGCGGGAGGAACCACAGATACGCAGTATTTT